This TCR beta chain is from a study of molecular identifiers for immune sequencing clone quantification. Broader study findings: In naive cells, clones above 20 RNA copies held under 1% of molecules, whereas in effector cells they held over 99%. Among about 1 million naive cells, as was reported, spiked Jurkat TCR RNA from one cell was detectable. Identical TCR molecules can share a barcode, and this sharing could underestimate highly expanded clone sizes.

The CDR3 length is 14 residues. As concerns this clonotype: Antigen specificity is unknown. One junction end does not reproduce the germline sequence, and a read error may be involved.

TCRdb called the PCR reads again in MiXCR, with one record for every CDR3 protein. The sample lists about 65,000 distinct CDR3 sequences; about a fifth were seen once. The authors gated naive CD8 T cells as CD8+CD4-CCR7+CD45RA+ for sorting. This TCR was sampled from a human donor in good health. Some libraries in this study had Jurkat cell RNA spiked in. Input material: naive CD8+ T cells from blood, with Jurkat cell RNA spiked in. Indicated subset: FACS-sorted CD8+CD4-CCR7+CD45RA+ naive T cells. The chain is built from TRBV5-3 and TRBJ2-2, with D possibly TRBD2 on 5 matching bases. TRBV5-3 is an open reading frame whose function is uncertain. The CDR3 loop is CASSLLLGLEGLFF. DNA for the CDR3: TGTGCCAGCAGCTTGTTATTAGGGCTCGAGGGGCTGTTTTTT.